The clone carrying this T cell receptor (beta chain) showed up just a few times. What it recognizes is unknown. Researchers used 5'RACE with constant-segment primers to make TCR alpha and TCR beta cDNA libraries that carry sample barcodes and UMIs. TCRdb reprocessed the 5' RACE reads with MiXCR, giving one entry per CDR3 protein. The sample has about 500,000 distinct CDR3 sequences, roughly 20% seen once; the top ten hold roughly an eighth. The CDR3 sequence is 12 residues long. Per the germline V gene, CDR1 is MGHRA and CDR2 is YSYEKL. The sample comes from a study of T-cell memory formation after mild COVID-19. Study-level information: The TCR clusters were mostly specific to one donor. The study's findings and limits: Whereas later expanders leaned CD4+, clones contracting day 15 to 85 showed a balanced CD4/CD8 makeup.

The sequence was collected from an adult woman who had mild COVID-19 (a few samples of this study predate the infection). Cell type and time point are not known. The genes are TRBV4-1 and TRBJ1-2, with unresolved D. Input material: PBMCs or a T cell subset sorted from them (not recorded which). CDR3 residues: CASGQPNYGYTF. The CDR3, as DNA: TGCGCGAGCGGGCAGCCAAACTATGGCTACACCTTC.